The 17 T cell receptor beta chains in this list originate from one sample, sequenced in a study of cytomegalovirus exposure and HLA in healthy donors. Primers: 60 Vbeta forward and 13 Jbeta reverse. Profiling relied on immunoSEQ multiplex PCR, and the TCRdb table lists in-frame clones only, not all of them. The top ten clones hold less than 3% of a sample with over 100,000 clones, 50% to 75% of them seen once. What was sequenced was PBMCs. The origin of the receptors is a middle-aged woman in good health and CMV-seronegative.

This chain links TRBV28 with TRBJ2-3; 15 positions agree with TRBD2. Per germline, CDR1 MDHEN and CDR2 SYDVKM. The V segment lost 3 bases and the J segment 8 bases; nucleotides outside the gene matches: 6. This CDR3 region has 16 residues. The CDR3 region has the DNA TGTGCCAGCAGTTTCGGACTAGCGGGGGGGCTGGGTACGCAGTATTTT. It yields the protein CASSFGLAGGLGTQYF.

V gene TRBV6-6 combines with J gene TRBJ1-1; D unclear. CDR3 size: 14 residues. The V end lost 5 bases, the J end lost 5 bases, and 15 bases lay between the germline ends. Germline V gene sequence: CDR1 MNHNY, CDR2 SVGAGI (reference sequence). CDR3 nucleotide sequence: TGTGCCAGCAGTCCGGGGTTCCGGAGGACTGAAGCTTTCTTT. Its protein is CASSPGFRRTEAFF.

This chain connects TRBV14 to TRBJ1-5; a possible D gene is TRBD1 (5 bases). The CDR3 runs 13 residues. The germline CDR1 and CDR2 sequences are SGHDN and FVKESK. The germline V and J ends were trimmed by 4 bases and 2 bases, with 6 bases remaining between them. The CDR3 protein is CASSPQGNQPQHF. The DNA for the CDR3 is TGTGCCAGCAGCCCACAGGGCAATCAGCCCCAGCATTTT.

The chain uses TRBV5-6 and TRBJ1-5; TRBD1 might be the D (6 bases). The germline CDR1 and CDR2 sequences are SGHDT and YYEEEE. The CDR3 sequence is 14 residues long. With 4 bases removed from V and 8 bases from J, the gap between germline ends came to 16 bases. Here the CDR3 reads CASSRPQGYEPQHF. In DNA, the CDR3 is TGTGCCAGCAGCCGGCCACAGGGATACGAGCCCCAGCATTTT.

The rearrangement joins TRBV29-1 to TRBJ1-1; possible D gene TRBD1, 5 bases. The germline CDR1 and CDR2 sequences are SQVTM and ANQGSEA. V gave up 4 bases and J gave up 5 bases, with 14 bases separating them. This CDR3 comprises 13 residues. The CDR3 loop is CSVGGHFRTEAFF. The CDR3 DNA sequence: TGCAGCGTTGGAGGACATTTTCGGACTGAAGCTTTCTTT. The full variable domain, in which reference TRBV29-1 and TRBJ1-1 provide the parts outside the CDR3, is SAVISQKPSRDICQRGTSLTIQCQVDSQVTMMFWYRQQPGQSLTLIATANQGSEATYESGFVIDKFPISRPNLTFSTLTVSNMSPEDSSIYLCSVGGHFRTEAFFGQGTRLTVV.

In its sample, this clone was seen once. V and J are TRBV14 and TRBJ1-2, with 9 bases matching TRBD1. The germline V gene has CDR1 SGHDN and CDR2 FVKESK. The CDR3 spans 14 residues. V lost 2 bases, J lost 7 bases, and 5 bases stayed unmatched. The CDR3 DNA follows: TGTGCCAGCAGCCAACTGGACAGGGGCTTTGGCTACACCTTC. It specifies CASSQLDRGFGYTF.

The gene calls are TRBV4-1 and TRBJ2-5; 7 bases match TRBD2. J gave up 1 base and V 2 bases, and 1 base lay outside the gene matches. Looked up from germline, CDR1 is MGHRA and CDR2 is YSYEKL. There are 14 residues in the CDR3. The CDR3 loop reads CASSQWGGQETQYF. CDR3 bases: TGCGCCAGCAGCCAATGGGGGGGCCAAGAGACCCAGTACTTC.

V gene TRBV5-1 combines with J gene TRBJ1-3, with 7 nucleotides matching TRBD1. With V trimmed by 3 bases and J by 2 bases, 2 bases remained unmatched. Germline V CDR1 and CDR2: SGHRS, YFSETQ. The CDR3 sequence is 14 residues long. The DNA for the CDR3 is TGCGCCAGCAGCTCGCAGGGGGCTGGAAACACCATATATTTT. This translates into CASSSQGAGNTIYF.

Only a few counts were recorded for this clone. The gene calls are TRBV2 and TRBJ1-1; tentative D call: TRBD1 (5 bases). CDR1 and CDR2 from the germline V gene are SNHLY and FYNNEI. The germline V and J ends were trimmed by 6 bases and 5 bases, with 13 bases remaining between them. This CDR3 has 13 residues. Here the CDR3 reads CASRDQGGTEAFF. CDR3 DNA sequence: TGTGCCAGCAGGGACCAGGGAGGGACTGAAGCTTTCTTT.

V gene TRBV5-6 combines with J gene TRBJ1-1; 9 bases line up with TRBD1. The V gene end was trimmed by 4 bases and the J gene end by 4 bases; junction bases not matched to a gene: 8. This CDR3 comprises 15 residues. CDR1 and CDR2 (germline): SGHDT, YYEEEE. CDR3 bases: TGTGCCAGCAGCGATCGAGGACAGGGGACCACTGAAGCTTTCTTT. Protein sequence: CASSDRGQGTTEAFF.

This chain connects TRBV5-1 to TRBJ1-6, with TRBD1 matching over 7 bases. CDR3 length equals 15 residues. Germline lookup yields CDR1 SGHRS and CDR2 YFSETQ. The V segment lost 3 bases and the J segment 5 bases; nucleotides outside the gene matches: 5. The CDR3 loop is CASSSSTGNNSPLHF. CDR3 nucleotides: TGCGCCAGCAGCTCGTCGACAGGGAATAATTCACCCCTCCACTTT.

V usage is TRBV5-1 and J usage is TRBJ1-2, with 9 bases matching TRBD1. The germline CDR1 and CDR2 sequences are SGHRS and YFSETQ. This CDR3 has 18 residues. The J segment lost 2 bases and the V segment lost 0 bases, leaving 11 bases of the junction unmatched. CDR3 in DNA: TGCGCCAGCAGCTTGGGGCCCCCCGGGACAGGGAAGAACTATGGCTACACCTTC. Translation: CASSLGPPGTGKNYGYTF.

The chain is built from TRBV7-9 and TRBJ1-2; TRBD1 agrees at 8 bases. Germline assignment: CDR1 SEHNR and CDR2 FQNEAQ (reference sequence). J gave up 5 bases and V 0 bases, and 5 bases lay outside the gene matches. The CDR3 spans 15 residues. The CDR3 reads CASSLALGQGYGYTF. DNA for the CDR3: TGTGCCAGCAGCTTAGCGCTTGGACAGGGTTATGGCTACACCTTC. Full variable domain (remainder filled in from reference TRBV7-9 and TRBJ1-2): DTGVSQNPRHKITKRGQNVTFRCDPISEHNRLYWYRQTLGQGPEFLTYFQNEAQLEKSRLLSDRFSAERPKGSFSTLEIQRTEQGDSAMYLCASSLALGQGYGYTFGSGTRLTVV.

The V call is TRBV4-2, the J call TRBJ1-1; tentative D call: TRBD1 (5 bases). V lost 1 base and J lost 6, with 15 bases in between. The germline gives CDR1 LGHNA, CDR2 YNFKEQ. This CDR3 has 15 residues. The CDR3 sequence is CASSQAPTAHAEAFF. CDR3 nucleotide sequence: TGTGCCAGCAGCCAAGCTCCGACAGCCCACGCTGAAGCTTTCTTT.

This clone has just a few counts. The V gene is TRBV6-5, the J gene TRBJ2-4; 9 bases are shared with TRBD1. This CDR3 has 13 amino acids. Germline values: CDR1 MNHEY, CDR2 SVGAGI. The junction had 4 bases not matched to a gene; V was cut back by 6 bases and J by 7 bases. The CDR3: CASSEQGANIQYF. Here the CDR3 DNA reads TGTGCCAGCAGCGAACAGGGGGCGAACATTCAGTACTTC.

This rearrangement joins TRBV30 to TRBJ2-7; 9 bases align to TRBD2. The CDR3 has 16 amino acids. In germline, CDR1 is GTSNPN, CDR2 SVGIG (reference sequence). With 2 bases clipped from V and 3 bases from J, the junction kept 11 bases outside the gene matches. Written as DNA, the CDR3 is TGTGCCTGGAGTAGGGAAGGCCTAGCGGGGAACTACGAGCAGTACTTC. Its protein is CAWSREGLAGNYEQYF. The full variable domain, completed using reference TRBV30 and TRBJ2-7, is SQTIHQWPATLVQPVGSPLSLECTVEGTSNPNLYWYRQAAGRGLQLLFYSVGIGQISSEVPQNLSASRPQDRQFILSSKKLLLSDSGFYLCAWSREGLAGNYEQYFGPGTRLTVT.

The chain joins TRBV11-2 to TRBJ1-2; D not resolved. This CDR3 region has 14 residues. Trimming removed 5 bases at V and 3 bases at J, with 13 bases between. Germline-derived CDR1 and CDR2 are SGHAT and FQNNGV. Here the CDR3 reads CASSPLSEDYGYTF. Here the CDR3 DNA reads TGTGCCAGCAGCCCCCTTTCGGAGGACTATGGCTACACCTTC.